The rows below give T cell receptor beta chains drawn from one sample of a study of control samples from healthy donors and cancer patients. Assay: immunoSEQ multiplex PCR; the TCRdb copy retains only in-frame clones and omits some. The sample includes just over 150,000 clones, about 94% of them seen just once. The sequencing sample was made of blood. The receptors shown here come from a woman between 40 and 55 years old in good health. Both conserved end residues are part of each CDR3. The order of the fields is V gene, D gene, clone size, J gene, CDR3 protein, CDR3 DNA. A D gene is named only where the DNA matches it firmly. Where a row states a size, it is once, few, many or the class of an expanded clone; other rows omit it.

>TRBV6-5|.|once|TRBJ1-1
CASNTAGRNTEAFF
TGTGCCAGCAACACTGCGGGGAGGAACACTGAAGCTTTCTTT
>TRBV11-3|.|.|TRBJ2-1
CASSLERQQQFF
TGTGCCAGCAGCTTGGAGAGACAGCAGCAGTTCTTC
>TRBV5-5|TRBD2|.|TRBJ2-7
CASSLQVAGLYEQYF
TGTGCCAGCAGCCTCCAAGTAGCGGGACTCTACGAGCAGTACTTC
>TRBV4-3|.|.|TRBJ2-2
CASSLRRDTGELFF
TGCGCCAGCAGCCTACGGCGGGACACCGGGGAGCTGTTTTTT
>TRBV28|.|.|TRBJ1-2
CASSFIGQDVNYGYTF
TGTGCCAGCAGTTTCATTGGGCAGGATGTTAACTATGGCTACACCTTC
>TRBV25-1|.|.|TRBJ2-7
CASSTHGYEQYF
TGTGCCAGCAGTACCCATGGTTACGAGCAGTACTTC
>TRBV4-1|.|.|TRBJ1-4
CASSQEWGGVNEKLFF
TGCGCCAGCAGCCAAGAATGGGGGGGAGTGAATGAAAAACTGTTTTTT
>TRBV18|.|.|TRBJ1-5
CASSHKTGLGNQPQHF
TGTGCCAGCTCGCACAAAACAGGGCTGGGCAATCAGCCCCAGCATTTT
>TRBV6-2/TRBV6-3|.|.|TRBJ2-1
CASSYEDQARSSYDEQFF
TGTGCCAGCAGTTACGAGGACCAGGCCCGCTCCTCCTACGATGAGCAGTTCTTC
>TRBV4-1|.|.|TRBJ1-3
CASSQDFFSGSSGNTIYF
TGCGCCAGCAGCCAAGATTTTTTTTCCGGGAGCTCTGGAAACACCATATATTTT
>TRBV7-3|.|once|TRBJ1-1
CASSINRVTNTEAFF
TGTGCCAGCAGCATCAACAGGGTAACGAACACTGAAGCTTTCTTT
>TRBV24-1|.|.|TRBJ1-2
CATSDLDDRNGYTF
TGTGCCACCAGTGATTTAGACGATAGGAATGGCTACACCTTC
>TRBV11-2|.|.|TRBJ2-7
CASSFSSWEQYF
TGTGCCAGCAGCTTTTCATCGTGGGAGCAGTACTTC
>TRBV7-2|.|.|TRBJ1-2
CASSLVQPFSYGYTF
TGTGCCAGCAGCTTAGTACAGCCTTTTAGCTATGGCTACACCTTC
>TRBV27|TRBD2|.|TRBJ2-1
CASSLVAGGPVEQFF
TGTGCCAGCAGTTTAGTAGCGGGGGGGCCTGTTGAGCAGTTCTTC
>TRBV7-2|TRBD1|.|TRBJ1-1
CASRIKLGDSTAFF
TGTGCCAGCCGCATTAAATTAGGGGACAGCACAGCTTTCTTT
>TRBV18|TRBD2|.|TRBJ2-3
CASSPWRGDTDTQYF
TGTGCCAGCTCACCGTGGCGGGGGGACACAGATACGCAGTATTTT